A selection of T cell receptor beta chains follows, all from one sample in a study of blood T cell dynamics during melanoma immunotherapy. Clones were read by immunoSEQ multiplex PCR, and TCRdb kept only the in-frame ones, dropping some. The data hold about 8,200 clones, with approximately 90% observed a single time. Material: blood, obtained from a patient treated with checkpoint blockade. These receptors came from a human donor with melanoma. Both conserved end residues are part of each CDR3. Fields, in order: CDR3 length, V gene, J gene, CDR3 protein.

>15|TRBV19|TRBJ1-1
CASIRGQGLRTEAFF
>15|TRBV2|TRBJ2-7
CASTGTGRTDYEQYF
>15|TRBV5-1|TRBJ2-7
CASSTVGQGSYEQYF
>18|TRBV5-4|TRBJ1-1
CASSSFGALPSLDTEAFF
>16|TRBV7-2|TRBJ1-3
CASSLARGRGWDTIYF
>12|TRBV30|TRBJ2-7
CAWSLQGYEQYF
>15|TRBV19|TRBJ2-7
CASSMSRGQSYEQYF
>15|TRBV5-4|TRBJ2-7
CASSPRTGEIYEQYF
>12|TRBV11-2|TRBJ2-7
CASSLGGVEQYF
>15|TRBV6-1|TRBJ1-1
CASSEGRRMNTEAFF
>15|TRBV29-1|TRBJ2-7
CSVEDWDRESYEQYF
>16|TRBV4-2|TRBJ1-1
CASSQDPQDLNTEAFF
>14|TRBV19|TRBJ1-1
CASSIVGKNTEAFF
>13|TRBV9|TRBJ1-5
CASSVGDSTPQHF
>18|TRBV25-1|TRBJ2-7
CASSHSGTGVVRWNEQYF
>14|TRBV27|TRBJ2-7
CASSLRLAGAVQYF
>15|TRBV18|TRBJ1-2
CASSPGRGQDYGYTF